What follows is one TCR beta chain and its context. The CDR3 sequence is 14 residues long. Trimming took 9 bases from V and 5 from J, leaving 19 bases between them. Germline V gene sequence: CDR1 MNHEY, CDR2 SMNVEV (reference sequence). This specimen belongs to a study of blood T cell repertoires in COVID-19. Study as a whole: PBMCs, B-cell-depleted T cells, or T cells were the source of the cDNA or gDNA that made up the material.

Authors' processing steps: Reference gene primer amplification yielded estimated nucleated cell counts. Clones were read by immunoSEQ multiplex PCR, and TCRdb kept only the in-frame ones, dropping some. V and J calls and clone size are those listed in that table; D and trimming were worked out from the DNA. The repertoire includes about 210,000 clones, roughly four fifths of them detected once, and approximately 12% sits in the top ten. This rearrangement joins TRBV27 to TRBJ2-5; a weak D match, TRBD2 (7 bases). Material for sequencing was peripheral blood. The receptor was derived from a woman aged 40 to 50 with acute or convalescent COVID-19. The CDR3 spells CASGGGGSWETQYF. In DNA form, the CDR3 reads TGTGCCAGTGGGGGCGGGGGATCGTGGGAGACCCAGTACTTC.